Each of the 10 T cell receptor beta chains below was sequenced from the same sample in a study of PD-1 blockade in classical Hodgkin lymphoma. Method: immunoSEQ multiplex PCR; TCRdb's copy keeps in-frame clones and lacks some. This table has tens of thousands of clones, approximately 73% appearing once. With no exception, relapse followed autologous stem cell transplantation in all patients, and brentuximab vedotin exposure varied. Sequenced here: peripheral blood mononuclear cells (PBMCs), sampled before the second cycle of nivolumab. All receptors come from a human donor with classical Hodgkin lymphoma.

This clone has a handful of counts. The chain has TRBV11-2 and TRBJ2-1; D is possibly TRBD2 (5 bases). V gave up 4 bases and J gave up 4 bases, with 14 bases separating them. CDR1 and CDR2 from the germline V gene are SGHAT and FQNNGV. CDR3 length equals 15 residues. CDR3 bases: TGTGCCAGCAGCTCGCTTCCCCTAGCATACAATGAGCAGTTCTTC. This gives the protein CASSSLPLAYNEQFF.

V and J are TRBV6-5 and TRBJ2-2; 11 bases map to TRBD2. The CDR3 covers 16 residues. The V gene end was trimmed by 2 bases and the J gene end by 7 bases; junction bases not matched to a gene: 6. Germline loops: CDR1 MNHEY, CDR2 SVGAGI. The CDR3 reads CASSYTSGSPNGELFF. As DNA, the CDR3 is TGTGCCAGCAGTTACACTAGCGGGAGCCCAAACGGGGAGCTGTTTTTT.

The chain combines TRBV6-5 with TRBJ2-7; D possibly corresponds to TRBD2 (6 bases). V gave up 7 bases and J gave up 4 bases, with 14 bases separating them. This CDR3 contains 13 residues. Looked up from germline, CDR1 is MNHEY and CDR2 is SVGAGI. For the CDR3, the DNA is TGTGCCAGCACCCGAGCGGCGGGGTACGAGCAGTACTTC. Translating gives CASTRAAGYEQYF.

The chain has TRBV6-1 and TRBJ1-1; maybe TRBD1 (5 bases). The CDR3 totals 13 residues. Trimming took off 11 bases at V and 1 base at J, with 14 bases between the two ends. From germline, CDR1 is MNHNS and CDR2 SASEGT. In nucleotides, the CDR3 is TGTGCCGCCGCGATCGGGGCGAACACTGAAGCTTTCTTT. This sequence encodes CAAAIGANTEAFF.

In this sample, this clone turned up a few times. V is TRBV6-5 and J is TRBJ2-2, with TRBD1 as a possible D gene (6 bases). With 5 bases removed from V and 6 bases from J, the gap between germline ends came to 10 bases. Germline assignment: CDR1 MNHEY and CDR2 SVGAGI. This CDR3 is built from 13 residues. The CDR3 nucleotides are TGTGCCAGCAGTGGGTGGGGGCCCGGGGAGCTGTTTTTT. The encoded protein is CASSGWGPGELFF.

The chain recombines TRBV4-3 with TRBJ2-3, with TRBD1 matching 8 bases. The CDR3 is 14 amino acids. Germline V gene sequence: CDR1 LGHNA, CDR2 YSLEER. The trim removed 10 bases at V and 6 bases at J, leaving 12 bases unmatched. Here the CDR3 DNA reads TGCGCCAACACAGCAGGGGGCGCACGGGATACGCAGTATTTT. The encoded protein is CANTAGGARDTQYF.

The V and J genes are TRBV6-6 and TRBJ1-5, with D hard to call. This CDR3 is built from 13 residues. Per the germline V gene, CDR1 is MNHNY and CDR2 is SVGAGI (reference sequence). The ends were cut back, 8 bases at V and 11 bases at J, with 19 bases in the middle. CDR3 DNA sequence: TGTGCCAGCGCCACCCCCCCTTCGGGTTCCCAGCATTTT. Amino acids: CASATPPSGSQHF.

The V and J genes are TRBV2 and TRBJ2-3; D may be TRBD1 (6 bases). There are 11 residues in the CDR3. Germline assignment: CDR1 SNHLY and CDR2 FYNNEI. With 6 bases removed from V and 14 bases from J, the gap between germline ends came to 15 bases. The CDR3 region is CASSWGPGVYF. The CDR3 bases are TGTGCCAGCAGCTGGGGGCCAGGAGTGTATTTT.

V is TRBV7-2 and J is TRBJ2-7, with 12 bases identical to TRBD2. The CDR3 is 15 amino acids. J lost 5 bases, V lost 5 bases, and 7 bases had no gene match. Germline CDR1 reads SGHTA; CDR2 reads FQGNSA. CDR3 sequence reads: CASSPRTSGNHEQYF. CDR3 DNA: TGTGCCAGCAGCCCTAGGACTAGCGGGAACCACGAGCAGTACTTC.

This rearrangement joins TRBV11-3 to TRBJ2-7; D remains ambiguous. The CDR3 is 13 amino acids. From germline, CDR1 is SGHNT and CDR2 YENEEA. Trimming pared 6 bases from V and 6 bases from J, leaving 15 bases between. The CDR3, as DNA: TGTGCCAGCAGTTTTGACCTGCCCTCCGAGCAGTACTTC. Translating it yields CASSFDLPSEQYF.